Each of the 2 T cell receptor beta chains below was sequenced from the same sample in a study of T cell changes during pregnancy in multiple sclerosis. Some clones are missing from TCRdb's copy, which holds only in-frame ones; the method was immunoSEQ multiplex PCR. Here the sample spans tens of thousands of clones, 92% being singletons. The specimen comprised peripheral blood, sampled in the first trimester of pregnancy. These receptor sequences come from a female donor with multiple sclerosis, enrolled in a pregnancy study.

The chain combines TRBV5-4 with TRBJ1-6; 7 nucleotides align to TRBD1. The CDR3 has 15 residues. Trimming took 4 bases from V and 3 from J; bases not matched to a gene: 4. The germline gives CDR1 SGHNT, CDR2 YYREEE (reference sequence). The CDR3 bases are TGTGCCAGCAGCCCCCGACAGGGCTATAATTCACCCCTCCACTTT. Translated: CASSPRQGYNSPLHF.

The chain links TRBV7-7 to TRBJ1-1; 9 nucleotides line up with TRBD1. Germline V gene data show CDR1 as SSHAT and CDR2 as FNYEAQ (reference sequence). This CDR3 contains 18 residues. The V and J ends lost 5 bases and 5 bases, in that order; junction bases with no gene match: 18. The CDR3 loop reads CASSLLVINRGPGTEAFF. CDR3 bases: TGTGCCAGCAGCCTCCTCGTGATAAACAGGGGGCCGGGTACTGAAGCTTTCTTT.